This T cell receptor beta chain was documented in a study of cytomegalovirus exposure and HLA in healthy donors. Germline V CDR1 and CDR2: MDHEN, SYDVKM. V trimming: 6 bases; J trimming: 2 bases; junction bases outside the gene matches: 5. The CDR3 covers 15 residues. As regards this clone: The antigen is unknown.

Vbeta (60) and Jbeta (13) primers were used in the PCR. The method was immunoSEQ multiplex PCR; TCRdb's version includes in-frame clones alone and lacks a portion of them. The sample has 120,000 to 150,000 clones, about three quarters seen once. Whole-study findings and limits: A missense DCLRE1C variant was associated with V- and J-gene trimming of TCR beta chains in a later analysis, and an independent cohort replicated the association.

The clonotype comes from a man aged 40-50 years in good health and CMV-seropositive. Sequenced: PBMCs. This rearrangement joins TRBV28 to TRBJ2-1; TRBD2 aligns across 9 bases. CDR3 bases: TGTGCCAGCAGCCAAGCGGGAGGAACCTACAATGAGCAGTTCTTC. It translates to CASSQAGGTYNEQFF.